The following is a T cell receptor beta chain sequence with its context. Its antigen is unknown. Sequencing was performed with immunoSEQ multiplex PCR; in TCRdb, only in-frame clones are kept and a portion is missing. The repertoire holds tens of thousands of clones, 86% seen once, with around 1.5% in the top ten. Unexposed donor CD4+ T cells date from about 2011-2018, before the COVID-19 pandemic. This sample stems from a study of CD4 T cells in relation to SARS-CoV-2 and coronaviruses. At the level of the study: Shared crossreactive spike epitopes were mapped to their HLA restriction. Study-wide points: Crossreactivity was assessed only for spike protein, not other viral proteins. In around 63% of donors, memory CD4+ clonotypes crossrecognized SARS-CoV-2 and at least one common cold coronavirus spike.

CDR1 is SNHLY and CDR2 is FYNNEI in the germline V gene. The ends were cut back, 6 bases at V and 0 bases at J, with 13 bases in the middle. The CDR3 runs to 15 residues. The chain recombines TRBV2 with TRBJ2-3; maybe TRBD2 (5 bases). Sequenced input: memory CD4+ T cells from PBMCs. The TCR sequence derives from a human donor in good health. The CDR3 coding sequence is TGTGCCAGCAGGCCACTAGTCTCTAGCACAGATACGCAGTATTTT. Amino acid sequence: CASRPLVSSTDTQYF.